This TCR beta chain was sequenced for a study of shared clonotypes between healthy human individuals. There are 13 residues in the CDR3. Germline V gene data show CDR1 as SGHRS and CDR2 as YFSETQ. V dropped 0 bases and J dropped 3 bases, with 7 bases sitting between them. TCRdb's copy holds only in-frame clones and misses some; the assay was immunoSEQ multiplex PCR. The data show about 2,500,000 clones, around 90% seen once. This sequence was found in a man between 18 and 29 years old in good health. Sequencing used naive CD4+ T cells sorted from blood. Documented subset: CD45RA+ positively selected. The chain recombines TRBV5-1 with TRBJ2-7; D uncertain. This chain's CDR3 is CASSLAANYEQYF. The CDR3 coding sequence is TGCGCCAGCAGCTTGGCTGCGAACTACGAGCAGTACTTC.